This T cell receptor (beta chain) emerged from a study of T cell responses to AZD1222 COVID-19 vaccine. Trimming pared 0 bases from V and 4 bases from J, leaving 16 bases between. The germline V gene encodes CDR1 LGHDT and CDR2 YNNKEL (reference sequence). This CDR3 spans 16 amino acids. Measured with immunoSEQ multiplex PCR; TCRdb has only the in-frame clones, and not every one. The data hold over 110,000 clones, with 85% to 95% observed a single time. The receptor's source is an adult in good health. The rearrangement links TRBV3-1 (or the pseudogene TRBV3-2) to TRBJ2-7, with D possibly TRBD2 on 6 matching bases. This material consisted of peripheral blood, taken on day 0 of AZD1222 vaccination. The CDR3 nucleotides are TGTGCCAGCAGCCAAGAGGGTGAGGGCGCGGGGTACGAGCAGTACTTC. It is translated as CASSQEGEGAGYEQYF.